Listed below are T cell receptor beta chains from one sample, sequenced in a study of shared clonotypes between healthy human individuals. Method: immunoSEQ multiplex PCR; TCRdb's copy keeps in-frame clones and lacks some. This sample carries around 2,100,000 clones, around 96% of them seen once, and the ten largest clones take 1.2%. Sample: naive CD8+ T cells sorted from blood. The receptors were sampled from a young man in good health. Both conserved end residues are part of each CDR3. Fields, in order: V gene, J gene, D gene, clone size, CDR3 DNA, CDR3 protein. The D gene is left open where the match is weak. Expanded clones get a size class; other rows say once, few or many, or leave the size out.

TRBV5-6	TRBJ2-1	-	-	TGTGCCAGCAGCCCGACAAATGACAATGAGCAGTTCTTC	CASSPTNDNEQFF
TRBV2	TRBJ2-3	-	-	TGTGCCAGCAGTGGACAGACTAGCACAGATACGCAGTATTTT	CASSGQTSTDTQYF
TRBV6-5	TRBJ2-1	-	-	TGTGCCAGCAGTTCCTGGGGGAATGAGCAGTTCTTC	CASSSWGNEQFF
TRBV4-3	TRBJ2-7	-	-	TGCGCCAGCAGCCAGGGACCCTACTGGGGCGAGCAGTACTTC	CASSQGPYWGEQYF
TRBV13	TRBJ2-2	TRBD1	-	TGTGCCAGCAGCTTAGAACCTATTGGGACAGACTTTACCGGGGAGCTGTTTTTT	CASSLEPIGTDFTGELFF
TRBV9	TRBJ1-1	-	-	TGTGCCAGCAGCGTAGGGGCCAGTGGCACTGAAGCTTTCTTT	CASSVGASGTEAFF
TRBV7-3	TRBJ2-1	TRBD1	-	TGTGCCAGCAGCTCGGGACAGGGATACAATGAGCAGTTCTTC	CASSSGQGYNEQFF
TRBV2	TRBJ1-1	-	-	TGTGCCAGAGGGGGAGCCATGAACACTGAAGCTTTCTTT	CARGGAMNTEAFF
TRBV27	TRBJ2-7	-	-	TGTGCCAGCAGTTTGGGGTCCCCCTACGAGCAGTACTTC	CASSLGSPYEQYF
TRBV6-1	TRBJ1-2	-	-	TGTGCCAGCAGTGAGAAGACCTATGGCTACACCTTC	CASSEKTYGYTF
TRBV28	TRBJ2-1	TRBD1	-	TGTGCCAGCAGCTACAGGGGAAGGCTGAATGAGCAGTTCTTC	CASSYRGRLNEQFF
TRBV5-4	TRBJ2-4	TRBD1	-	TGTGCCAGCAGCTTGACGACAGGGGGAGGTGACATTCAGTACTTC	CASSLTTGGGDIQYF
TRBV7-6	TRBJ2-3	TRBD2	-	TGTGCCAGCTCGAGGGGAGCGGGGGGCACAGATACGCAGTATTTT	CASSRGAGGTDTQYF
TRBV4-3	TRBJ1-6	-	-	TGCGCCAGCAGCCAAGGTTACGGGGGTCTGGGTTCACCCCTCCACTTT	CASSQGYGGLGSPLHF
TRBV15	TRBJ2-1	-	-	TGTGCCACCCTCCCCCCCGAGACAGGGCGCAGCGGGGCACCCAATGAGCAGTTCTTC	CATLPPETGRSGAPNEQFF
TRBV2	TRBJ2-7	TRBD1	-	TGTGCCAGTCGCGGGACAGGGGCGTCCGAGCAGTACTTC	CASRGTGASEQYF
TRBV19	TRBJ2-7	TRBD1	-	TGTGCCAGTACCCCCTCCGGGACAGGGGCGTACGAGCAGTACTTC	CASTPSGTGAYEQYF
TRBV11-2	TRBJ2-5	TRBD1	-	TGTGCCAGCAGCTTCGGACCGGGACAGGGGGTACAAGAGACCCAGTACTTC	CASSFGPGQGVQETQYF
TRBV4-1	TRBJ1-5	-	-	TGCGCCAGCAGCCAAGCTCAGGGACAGCCCCAGCATTTT	CASSQAQGQPQHF
TRBV6-5	TRBJ2-7	TRBD1	-	TGTGCCAGCAGCCCCCGAGCGACAGGGTCCTACGAGCAGTACTTC	CASSPRATGSYEQYF
TRBV27	TRBJ2-1	-	-	TGTGCCAGCAGTTTGGCTAGCCCTAAGGGCTACAATGAGCAGTTCTTC	CASSLASPKGYNEQFF
TRBV5-1	TRBJ2-7	-	-	TGCGCCAGCAGCCTGGCGGGGAGCTACGAGCAGTACTTC	CASSLAGSYEQYF
TRBV9	TRBJ2-5	-	-	TGTGCCAGCAGCTACCTAGAGGGTCCGTACCAAGAGACCCAGTACTTC	CASSYLEGPYQETQYF
TRBV27	TRBJ1-1	-	-	TGTGCCAGCAGTTGGGTCGGGAGCTCTGAAGCTTTCTTT	CASSWVGSSEAFF
TRBV7-9	TRBJ2-3	-	-	TGTGCCAGCAGCTTAGGTAGCTTACTCTCCACAGATACGCAGTATTTT	CASSLGSLLSTDTQYF
TRBV10-1	TRBJ2-3	-	-	TGCGCCAGCAGTGAGTCGACTACGGCAGATACGCAGTATTTT	CASSESTTADTQYF
TRBV13	TRBJ2-1	-	-	TGTGCCAGCAGCTTAGAGAGAGAGGCAATTGAGCAGTTCTTC	CASSLEREAIEQFF
TRBV7-9	TRBJ2-7	TRBD2	-	TGTGCCAGCAGCTTAGCGAGCGGGGCAGACTACGAGCAGTACTTC	CASSLASGADYEQYF
TRBV27	TRBJ1-6	-	-	TGTGCCAGCAGCCCGGGACCCGGGGCAAATTCACCCCTCCACTTT	CASSPGPGANSPLHF
TRBV27	TRBJ2-7	-	-	TGTGCCAGTGGGCTCGACGGGTTCTACGAGCAGTACTTC	CASGLDGFYEQYF
TRBV10-3	TRBJ2-2	-	-	TGTGCCATCAGTGATCGGACAGACACCGGGGAGCTGTTTTTT	CAISDRTDTGELFF
TRBV23-1	TRBJ1-2	TRBD1	-	TGCGCCAGCAGTCAATCCCTAGGGACAGGGGGGAAGCACTATGGCTACACCTTC	CASSQSLGTGGKHYGYTF
TRBV9	TRBJ1-2	-	-	TGTGCCAGCAGCGGGTTTTTTGGCTACACCTTC	CASSGFFGYTF
TRBV30	TRBJ2-1	TRBD2	-	TGTGCCTGGGTGGGGACTAGCGATAATGAGCAGTTCTTC	CAWVGTSDNEQFF
TRBV27	TRBJ2-3	-	-	TGTGCCAGCAGTATCACCGGGACCAACACAGATACGCAGTATTTT	CASSITGTNTDTQYF
TRBV4-1	TRBJ2-7	-	-	TGCGCCAGCAGTCCTGGGACTTCCCCGAGCTCCTACGAGCAGTACTTC	CASSPGTSPSSYEQYF
TRBV5-1	TRBJ2-2	-	-	TGCGCCAGCAGCTTGTTTGTTACCGCCGGGGAGCTGTTTTTT	CASSLFVTAGELFF
TRBV27	TRBJ2-3	-	-	TGTGCCAGCAGTTTAGGGCCCACCCGTTTCCCAGATACGCAGTATTTT	CASSLGPTRFPDTQYF
TRBV4-3	TRBJ2-3	-	-	TGCGCCAGCAGCCCGATGACTAGCACAGATACGCAGTATTTT	CASSPMTSTDTQYF
TRBV27	TRBJ2-1	-	-	TGTGCCAGCAGTTTACTCGGGAGCTCCTACAATGAGCAGTTCTTC	CASSLLGSSYNEQFF
TRBV27	TRBJ2-5	TRBD2	once	TGTGCCAGCAGTGCCGGACTAGCAAGGGAGACCCAGTACTTC	CASSAGLARETQYF
TRBV2	TRBJ2-5	TRBD2	-	TGTGCCACACTAGAATCACTAGCGGGAGGACAAGAGACCCAGTACTTC	CATLESLAGGQETQYF
TRBV7-9	TRBJ2-1	TRBD1	-	TGTGCCAGCAGCTGGGGGACAGGGTATGAGCAGTTCTTC	CASSWGTGYEQFF
TRBV6-1	TRBJ1-2	-	-	TGTGCCAGCAGTGCGTGGCGGGGGACGGACTATGGAGGCTACACCTTC	CASSAWRGTDYGGYTF
TRBV7-9	TRBJ2-7	-	few	TGTGCCAGCAGCTTTGGGAATTACGAGCAGTACTTC	CASSFGNYEQYF
TRBV25-1	TRBJ2-5	-	-	TGTGCCAGCACCAGAACCGGGGCCCGGGAGACCCAGTACTTC	CASTRTGARETQYF
TRBV11-2	TRBJ2-2	-	-	TGTGCCAGCAGCTTAGGGTCCGGGACGGGAAACACCGGGGAGCTGTTTTTT	CASSLGSGTGNTGELFF
TRBV2	TRBJ2-1	TRBD2	-	TGTGCCAGCAGCGCGACTAGCTATGAGCAGTTCTTC	CASSATSYEQFF
TRBV2	TRBJ2-1	-	-	TGTGCCAGCAGTGAGCCAGCGGACTTCTACAATGAGCAGTTCTTC	CASSEPADFYNEQFF
TRBV9	TRBJ2-1	-	-	TGTGCCAGCAGCGTCGACAGCCGGCACCTGTTCTTC	CASSVDSRHLFF